This T cell receptor (beta chain) comes out of a study of cytomegalovirus exposure and HLA in healthy donors. Broader study findings: TCR association rates varied by HLA locus in a later analysis, with DRB1 highest and HLA-C lowest. Later analysis suggested links between common viral pathogens and several top significant clusters.

Germline values: CDR1 SEHNR, CDR2 FQNEAQ (reference sequence). Trimming took 2 bases from V and 4 from J; bases not matched to a gene: 9. The CDR3 covers 16 residues. The PCR was carried out with 60 Vbeta primers and 13 Jbeta primers. Some clones are missing from TCRdb's copy, which holds only in-frame ones; the method was immunoSEQ multiplex PCR. In the table there are over 200,000 clones, roughly 91% of which are singletons. The donors, nominally healthy at sampling, likely had unrecorded immune exposures. On this clone itself: Its antigen remains unknown.

Source material: PBMCs. The chain is built from TRBV7-9 and TRBJ1-2; 8 bases fit TRBD1. This sequence was found in a woman aged 18-29 years in good health and CMV-seronegative. CDR3 residues: CASSLSSWGTGYGYTF. The CDR3 coding sequence is TGTGCCAGCAGCTTATCCTCTTGGGGGACAGGCTATGGCTACACCTTC.